The 9 T cell receptor beta chains below were found in one sample sequenced in a study of blood T cell repertoires in COVID-19. Data came from immunoSEQ multiplex PCR; TCRdb stores just in-frame clones and leaves some out. Here the sample spans 150,000 to 200,000 clones, 88% being singletons. The sequenced material came from peripheral blood. Receptors were obtained from a human donor in a cohort sampled during active COVID-19.

The V and J genes are TRBV10-3 and TRBJ1-2, with 9 bases aligning to TRBD1. V shed 5 bases and J 1 base; nucleotides not matched to a gene: 5. This CDR3 comprises 15 residues. Germline CDR1 ENHRY, CDR2 SYGVKD. This CDR3 is CAISMGTGLNYGYTF. CDR3 DNA: TGTGCCATCAGTATGGGGACAGGGCTTAACTATGGCTACACCTTC.

The CDR3 DNA sequence: TGTGCCAGCAGTAGGACTAGCGGAGGGGCCTACGAGCAGTACTTC. Residues: CASSRTSGGAYEQYF. The rearrangement joins TRBV6-5 to TRBJ2-7; 10 bases map to TRBD2. Per germline, CDR1 MNHEY and CDR2 SVGAGI. This CDR3 has 15 residues. Unmatched junction bases numbered 6, after V lost 5 bases and J lost 2 bases.

CDR3 protein: CASSLTSGSGTQYF. The DNA of the CDR3 is TGTGCCAGCAGTCTGACTAGCGGGAGCGGGACCCAGTACTTC. The rearrangement joins TRBV2 to TRBJ2-5; 12 bases are shared with TRBD2. Germline assignment: CDR1 SNHLY and CDR2 FYNNEI. The length of the CDR3 is 14 residues. Trimming at V came to 5 bases and at J to 7 bases, leaving 5 bases not matched to a gene.

V and J are TRBV19 and TRBJ1-2; 7 nucleotides align to TRBD1. CDR3 size: 15 residues. V lost 10 bases to trimming and J lost 1 base; unmatched junction nucleotides: 12. Germline CDR1 and CDR2: LNHDA and SQIVND (reference sequence). This CDR3 reads CAISDPGQHNYGYTF. The DNA for the CDR3 is TGTGCCATCTCAGATCCGGGACAGCATAACTATGGCTACACCTTC.

The rearrangement uses TRBV30 and TRBJ2-1, with 11 nucleotides matching TRBD2. CDR3 length: 16 residues. Trimming removed 2 bases from V and 2 bases from J; junction bases left unmatched: 5. CDR1 and CDR2 from the germline V gene are GTSNPN and SVGIG (reference sequence). The DNA of the CDR3 is TGTGCCTGGAGTTCCAAACTAGCGGGAGCCTACAATGAGCAGTTCTTC. Translation gives CAWSSKLAGAYNEQFF.

The gene calls are TRBV7-2 and TRBJ1-2, with D perhaps TRBD1 (5 bases). V lost 6 bases, J lost 4 bases, and 12 bases lay in between. The CDR3 contains 13 residues. Germline CDR1 reads SGHTA; CDR2 reads FQGNSA. The CDR3, as DNA: TGTGCCAGCAGACAGGTTTTCGGCTATGGCTACACCTTC. Encoded protein: CASRQVFGYGYTF.

The gene calls are TRBV6-6 and TRBJ2-7; D may be TRBD1 (5 bases). Germline values: CDR1 MNHNY, CDR2 SVGAGI (reference sequence). There are 14 residues in the CDR3. The V gene lost 6 bases and the J gene lost 1 base, with 13 bases spanning the gap. The CDR3 reads CASRSTQGSYEQYF. The CDR3 DNA reads TGTGCCAGCAGATCTACGCAGGGTTCCTACGAGCAGTACTTC.

This clone appeared a few times. The rearrangement joins TRBV5-8 to TRBJ2-3, with 7 bases fitting TRBD2. Germline trimming cut 0 bases from V and 1 base from J; bases unmatched to any gene: 2. There are 15 residues in the CDR3. CDR1 is SGHTS and CDR2 is YDEGEE in the germline V gene. In DNA form, the CDR3 reads TGTGCCAGCAGCTTGGGGGCGGGAGGCACAGATACGCAGTATTTT. It encodes CASSLGAGGTDTQYF.

The J gene is TRBJ2-7, the V gene TRBV4-2; 7 nucleotides match TRBD2. The CDR3 has 17 amino acids. The germline V gene has CDR1 LGHNA and CDR2 YNFKEQ. V dropped 0 bases and J dropped 6; count of bases not matched to a gene: 14. The CDR3 DNA sequence: TGTGCCAGCAGCCAAGATGGCCCCAGCGGGACGCCCCCCGAGCAGTACTTC. This translates into CASSQDGPSGTPPEQYF.